These T cell receptor beta chains were read from a single sample in a study of blood T cell repertoires in COVID-19. Some clones are missing from TCRdb's copy, which holds only in-frame ones; the method was immunoSEQ multiplex PCR. Here the sample spans under 450,000 clones, around 88% being singletons. The sample was peripheral blood. Source of these receptors: a woman between 45 and 60 years old with COVID-19, enrolled during active disease. The conserved cysteine and the conserved F or W are not part of the CDR3 here. The order of the fields is V gene, J gene, CDR3 protein.

v_gene: TRBV3-1/TRBV3-2; j_gene: TRBJ2-1; CDR3aa: ASSQGSSSDEQF
v_gene: TRBV6-4; j_gene: TRBJ1-1; CDR3aa: ASSDSREDTEAF
v_gene: TRBV11-2; j_gene: TRBJ2-5; CDR3aa: ASSLMSARRASGRETQY
v_gene: TRBV5-1; j_gene: TRBJ2-7; CDR3aa: ASSLLTSGGEQY
v_gene: TRBV11-2; j_gene: TRBJ2-3; CDR3aa: ASSLTSGGTRASTDTQY
v_gene: TRBV12-3/TRBV12-4; j_gene: TRBJ2-5; CDR3aa: ASSFGGQETQY
v_gene: TRBV18; j_gene: TRBJ2-5; CDR3aa: ASSPPGLRRTQY
v_gene: TRBV6-5; j_gene: TRBJ1-4; CDR3aa: ASSFSDRDEKLF
v_gene: TRBV10-3; j_gene: TRBJ2-6; CDR3aa: AITADYFSGANVLT
v_gene: TRBV5-4; j_gene: TRBJ1-2; CDR3aa: ASTQSGYGYT
v_gene: TRBV7-3; j_gene: TRBJ2-2; CDR3aa: ASSPMTGVTGELF
v_gene: TRBV2; j_gene: TRBJ1-4; CDR3aa: ASSEGAVNEKLF
v_gene: TRBV19; j_gene: TRBJ1-1; CDR3aa: ASSIEQGAAF
v_gene: TRBV9; j_gene: TRBJ2-3; CDR3aa: ASSVTPGGRHSDTQY
v_gene: TRBV28; j_gene: TRBJ1-1; CDR3aa: ASSPRAMRAEAF
v_gene: TRBV27; j_gene: TRBJ2-3; CDR3aa: ASSATGVASTDTQY
v_gene: TRBV15; j_gene: TRBJ1-5; CDR3aa: ATMLEQGLGPQH
v_gene: TRBV7-9; j_gene: TRBJ2-7; CDR3aa: ASSAGGDEQY